These 8 T cell receptor beta chains were all obtained from the same sample, sequenced in a study of immune cell composition in non-small cell lung cancer. The data were produced by immunoSEQ multiplex PCR, yet TCRdb's version contains in-frame clones alone and is incomplete. The table records 2,500 to 3,000 clones, 82% of them present only once. The sequenced material came from lung tumor tissue. All receptors derive from a human donor with non-small cell lung cancer.

This chain connects TRBV6-5 to TRBJ2-5, with 9 positions matching TRBD2. Germline lookup yields CDR1 MNHEY and CDR2 SVGAGI. The CDR3 extends over 13 amino acids. V lost 6 bases to trimming and J lost 5 bases; unmatched junction nucleotides: 4. This CDR3 reads CASRRGGRETQYF. For the CDR3, the DNA is TGTGCCAGCAGGCGGGGGGGCCGGGAGACCCAGTACTTC.

The CDR3 nucleotides read TGTGCCTTTCGGAGGGCGGCTGACACTGAAGCTTTCTTT. Residues: CAFRRAADTEAFF. This chain links TRBV30 with TRBJ1-1, with D unresolved. Germline V CDR1 and CDR2: GTSNPN, SVGIG (reference sequence). This CDR3 has 13 residues. Deletions cut 7 bases from V and 3 bases from J, with 15 bases between.

V gene TRBV2 combines with J gene TRBJ1-6; 9 bases align to TRBD1. CDR1 SNHLY and CDR2 FYNNEI come from the germline V gene. The CDR3 covers 16 residues. Unmatched junction bases numbered 8, after V lost 4 bases and J lost 7 bases. CDR3 nucleotide sequence: TGTGCCAGCAGTGTCTTGGGACAGGGCGGGAATTCACCCCTCCACTTT. As protein: CASSVLGQGGNSPLHF.

This rearrangement joins TRBV5-5 to TRBJ1-1; D not certain. The CDR3 consists of 12 residues. Germline V gene sequence: CDR1 SGHKS, CDR2 YYEKEE (reference sequence). V lost 3 bases and J lost 6, with 9 bases in between. CDR3 sequence: CASSSPGPEAFF. CDR3 coding DNA: TGTGCCAGCAGCTCTCCTGGGCCTGAAGCTTTCTTT. Full variable domain (remainder filled in from reference TRBV5-5 and TRBJ1-1): DAGVTQSPTHLIKTRGQQVTLRCSPISGHKSVSWYQQVLGQGPQFIFQYYEKEERGRGNFPDRFSARQFPNYSSELNVNALLLGDSALYLCASSSPGPEAFFGQGTRLTVV.

The rearrangement uses TRBV15 and TRBJ2-2, with 9 nucleotides matching TRBD1. Germline V gene lookup returns CDR1 LNHNV and CDR2 YYDKDF (reference sequence). The CDR3 sequence is 16 residues long. V gave up 3 bases and J gave up 8 bases; unmatched junction bases: 10. This CDR3 reads CATSSGRGTGFGELFF. The CDR3 region has the DNA TGTGCCACCAGCAGCGGGCGGGGGACAGGGTTTGGGGAGCTGTTTTTT. Looking up the rest from reference TRBV15 and TRBJ2-2 gives the full variable domain: DAMVIQNPRYQVTQFGKPVTLSCSQTLNHNVMYWYQQKSSQAPKLLFHYYDKDFNNEADTPDNFQSRRPNTSFCFLDIRSPGLGDTAMYLCATSSGRGTGFGELFFGEGSRLTVL.

This rearrangement joins TRBV28 to TRBJ1-1; D call uncertain. Germline V gives CDR1 MDHEN, CDR2 SYDVKM. V was pared by 6 bases and J by 5 bases, with 10 bases between. CDR3 size: 12 residues. This CDR3 reads CASRIRRTEAFF. The CDR3 region has the DNA TGTGCCAGCAGGATTCGGAGGACTGAAGCTTTCTTT.

V gene TRBV6-1 combines with J gene TRBJ1-2, with 7 bases identical to TRBD1. The V gene's germline CDR1 is MNHNS and CDR2 SASEGT. This CDR3 comprises 15 residues. V shed 5 bases and J 3 bases; nucleotides not matched to a gene: 9. CDR3 amino acids: CASSSLTGSDYGYTF. The CDR3 nucleotides are TGTGCCAGCAGTTCACTGACAGGGAGCGACTATGGCTACACCTTC.

V is TRBV6-4 and J is TRBJ2-2; 7 nucleotides agree with TRBD1. This CDR3 spans 13 amino acids. Germline lookup yields CDR1 MRHNA and CDR2 SNTAGT. J was trimmed by 3 bases and V by 11 bases; bases with no gene match: 6. This chain's CDR3 is CAAGQGDTGELFF. CDR3 in DNA: TGTGCCGCCGGGCAGGGGGACACCGGGGAGCTGTTTTTT.